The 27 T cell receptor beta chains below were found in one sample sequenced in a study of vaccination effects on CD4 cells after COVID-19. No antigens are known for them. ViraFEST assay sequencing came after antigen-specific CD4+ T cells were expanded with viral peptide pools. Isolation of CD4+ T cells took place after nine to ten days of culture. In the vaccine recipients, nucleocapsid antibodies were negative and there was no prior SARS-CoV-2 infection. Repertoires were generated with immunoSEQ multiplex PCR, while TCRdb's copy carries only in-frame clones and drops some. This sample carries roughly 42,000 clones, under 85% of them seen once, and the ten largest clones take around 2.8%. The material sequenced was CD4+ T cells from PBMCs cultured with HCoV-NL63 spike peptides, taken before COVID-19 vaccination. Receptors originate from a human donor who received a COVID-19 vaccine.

CDR3: CASSFPQRGNTGELFF. CDR3 in DNA: TGTGCCAGCAGTTTCCCCCAGCGGGGGAACACCGGGGAGCTGTTTTTT. The chain employs TRBV28 and TRBJ2-2, with TRBD2 matching 7 bases. V lost 3 bases and J lost 1; bases outside the gene matches: 5. CDR1 is MDHEN, CDR2 SYDVKM, per germline. The CDR3 runs to 16 residues.

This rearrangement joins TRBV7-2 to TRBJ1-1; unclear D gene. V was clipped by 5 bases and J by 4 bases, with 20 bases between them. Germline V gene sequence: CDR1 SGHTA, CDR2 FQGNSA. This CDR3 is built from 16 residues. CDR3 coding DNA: TGTGCCAGCAGCGTCAGTAGTAGGCTCAGGAGCACTGAAGCTTTCTTT. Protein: CASSVSSRLRSTEAFF.

CDR3 sequence (DNA): TGTGCCAGCAGCCCGGCGGCAGGAGTTCCTAATACGCAGTATTTT. Translation gives CASSPAAGVPNTQYF. The J gene is TRBJ2-3, the V gene TRBV11-1; D remains unclear. CDR1 SGHAT and CDR2 FQDESV come from the germline V gene (reference sequence). V was trimmed by 5 bases and J by 7 bases, leaving 19 bases between them. There are 15 residues in the CDR3.

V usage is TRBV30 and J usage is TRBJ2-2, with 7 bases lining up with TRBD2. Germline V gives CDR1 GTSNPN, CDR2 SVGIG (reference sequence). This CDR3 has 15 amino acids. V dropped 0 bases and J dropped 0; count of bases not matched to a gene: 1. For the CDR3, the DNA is TGTGCCTGGAGTGTTCGGGGGGCGAACACCGGGGAGCTGTTTTTT. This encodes CAWSVRGANTGELFF.

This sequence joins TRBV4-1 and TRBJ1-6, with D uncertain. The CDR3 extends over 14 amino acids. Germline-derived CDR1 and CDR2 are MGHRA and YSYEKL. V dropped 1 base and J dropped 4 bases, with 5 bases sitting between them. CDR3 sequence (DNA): TGCGCCAGCAGCCAAGGGCAGTATAATTCACCCCTCCACTTT. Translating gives CASSQGQYNSPLHF.

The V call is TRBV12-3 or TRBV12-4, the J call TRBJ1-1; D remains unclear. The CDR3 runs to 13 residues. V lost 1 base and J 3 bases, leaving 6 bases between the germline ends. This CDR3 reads CASSLVGDTEAFF. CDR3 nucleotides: TGTGCCAGCAGTTTAGTTGGGGACACTGAAGCTTTCTTT.

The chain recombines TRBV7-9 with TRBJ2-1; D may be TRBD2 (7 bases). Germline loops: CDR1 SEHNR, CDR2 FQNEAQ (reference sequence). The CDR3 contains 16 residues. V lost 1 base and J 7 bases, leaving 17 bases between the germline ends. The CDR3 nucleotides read TGTGCCAGCAGCTTAGGCCCGGGGGCGGGAGTGAATGAGCAGTTCTTC. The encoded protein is CASSLGPGAGVNEQFF.

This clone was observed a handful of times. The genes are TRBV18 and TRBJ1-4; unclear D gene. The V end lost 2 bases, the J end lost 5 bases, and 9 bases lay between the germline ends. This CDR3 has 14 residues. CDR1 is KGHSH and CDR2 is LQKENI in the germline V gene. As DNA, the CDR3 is TGTGCCAGCTCACCATCAATGGGGAATGAAAAACTGTTTTTT. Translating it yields CASSPSMGNEKLFF.

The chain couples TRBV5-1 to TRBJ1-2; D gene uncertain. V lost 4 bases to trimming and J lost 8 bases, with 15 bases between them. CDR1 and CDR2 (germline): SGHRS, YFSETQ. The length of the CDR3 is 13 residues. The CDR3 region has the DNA TGCGCCAGCAGCGCATCGAAGGATTGGGGCTACACCTTC. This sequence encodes CASSASKDWGYTF. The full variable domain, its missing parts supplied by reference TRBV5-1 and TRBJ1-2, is KAGVTQTPRYLIKTRGQQVTLSCSPISGHRSVSWYQQTPGQGLQFLFEYFSETQRNKGNFPGRFSGRQFSNSRSEMNVSTLELGDSALYLCASSASKDWGYTFGSGTRLTVV.

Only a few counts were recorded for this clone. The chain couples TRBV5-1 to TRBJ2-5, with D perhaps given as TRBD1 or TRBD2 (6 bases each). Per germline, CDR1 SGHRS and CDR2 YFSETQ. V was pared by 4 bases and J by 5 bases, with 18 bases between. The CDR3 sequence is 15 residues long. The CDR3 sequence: CASSLGPGAGETQYF. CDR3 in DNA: TGCGCCAGCAGCCTTGGGCCGGGGGCCGGGGAGACCCAGTACTTC.

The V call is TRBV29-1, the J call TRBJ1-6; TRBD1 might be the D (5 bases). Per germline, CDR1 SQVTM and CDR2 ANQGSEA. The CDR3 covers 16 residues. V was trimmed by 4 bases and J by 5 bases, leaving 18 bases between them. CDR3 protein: CSVVKGPGRDNSPLHF. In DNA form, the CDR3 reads TGCAGCGTTGTCAAGGGCCCAGGGCGAGATAATTCACCCCTCCACTTT. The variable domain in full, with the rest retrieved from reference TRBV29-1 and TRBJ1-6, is SAVISQKPSRDICQRGTSLTIQCQVDSQVTMMFWYRQQPGQSLTLIATANQGSEATYESGFVIDKFPISRPNLTFSTLTVSNMSPEDSSIYLCSVVKGPGRDNSPLHFGNGTRLTVT.

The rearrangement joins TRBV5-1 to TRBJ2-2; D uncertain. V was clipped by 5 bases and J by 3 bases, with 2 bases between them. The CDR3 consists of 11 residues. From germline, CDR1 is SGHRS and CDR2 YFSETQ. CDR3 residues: CASSDTGELFF. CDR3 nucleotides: TGCGCCAGCAGTGACACCGGGGAGCTGTTTTTT. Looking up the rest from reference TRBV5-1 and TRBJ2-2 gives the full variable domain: KAGVTQTPRYLIKTRGQQVTLSCSPISGHRSVSWYQQTPGQGLQFLFEYFSETQRNKGNFPGRFSGRQFSNSRSEMNVSTLELGDSALYLCASSDTGELFFGEGSRLTVL.

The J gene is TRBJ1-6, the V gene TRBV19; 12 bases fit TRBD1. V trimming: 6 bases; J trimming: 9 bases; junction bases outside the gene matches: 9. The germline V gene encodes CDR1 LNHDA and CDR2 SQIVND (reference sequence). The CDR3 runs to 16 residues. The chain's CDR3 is CASSSRLGQGASPLHF. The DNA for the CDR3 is TGTGCCAGTAGCTCTCGACTGGGACAGGGGGCTTCACCCCTCCACTTT. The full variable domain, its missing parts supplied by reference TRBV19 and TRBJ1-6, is DGGITQSPKYLFRKEGQNVTLSCEQNLNHDAMYWYRQDPGQGLRLIYYSQIVNDFQKGDIAEGYSVSREKKESFPLTVTSAQKNPTAFYLCASSSRLGQGASPLHFGNGTRLTVT.

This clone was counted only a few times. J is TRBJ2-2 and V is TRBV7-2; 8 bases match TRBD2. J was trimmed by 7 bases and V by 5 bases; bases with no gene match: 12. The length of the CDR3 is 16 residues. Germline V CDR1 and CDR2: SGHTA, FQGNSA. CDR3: CASSPFAGGAGGELFF. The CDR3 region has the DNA TGTGCCAGCAGCCCCTTTGCCGGGGGGGCTGGCGGGGAGCTGTTTTTT.

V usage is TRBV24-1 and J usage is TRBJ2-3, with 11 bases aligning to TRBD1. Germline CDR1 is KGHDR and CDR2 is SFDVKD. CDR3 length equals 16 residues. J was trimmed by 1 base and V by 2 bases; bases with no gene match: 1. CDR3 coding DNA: TGTGCCACCAGTGATTGGACAGGGGGCCGCACAGATACGCAGTATTTT. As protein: CATSDWTGGRTDTQYF.

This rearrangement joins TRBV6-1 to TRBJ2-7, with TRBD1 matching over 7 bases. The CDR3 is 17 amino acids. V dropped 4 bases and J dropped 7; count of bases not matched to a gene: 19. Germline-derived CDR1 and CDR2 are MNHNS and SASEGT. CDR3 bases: TGTGCCAGCAGTGCGAGTCCCGGGACAGCTAATGATTGGGAGCAGTACGTC. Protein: CASSASPGTANDWEQYV.

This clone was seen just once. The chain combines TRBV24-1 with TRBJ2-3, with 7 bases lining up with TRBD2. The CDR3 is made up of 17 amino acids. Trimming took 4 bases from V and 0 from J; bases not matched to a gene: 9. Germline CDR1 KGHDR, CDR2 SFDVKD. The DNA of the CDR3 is TGTGCCACCAGTGACGCCCCGGCTAGCGGTAGCACAGATACGCAGTATTTT. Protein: CATSDAPASGSTDTQYF.

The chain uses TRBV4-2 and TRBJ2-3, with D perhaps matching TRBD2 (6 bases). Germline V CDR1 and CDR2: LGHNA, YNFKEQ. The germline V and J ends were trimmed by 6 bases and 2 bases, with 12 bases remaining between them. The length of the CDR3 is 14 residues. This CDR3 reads CASRGGNSTDTQYF. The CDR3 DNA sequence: TGTGCCAGCAGGGGGGGTAATTCCACAGATACGCAGTATTTT.

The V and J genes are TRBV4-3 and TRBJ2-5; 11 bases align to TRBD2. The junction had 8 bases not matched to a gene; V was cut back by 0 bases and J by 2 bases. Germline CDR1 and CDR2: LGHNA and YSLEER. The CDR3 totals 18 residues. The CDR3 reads CASSQDNIAGGRQETQYF. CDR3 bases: TGCGCCAGCAGCCAAGATAATATAGCGGGGGGGAGACAAGAGACCCAGTACTTC.

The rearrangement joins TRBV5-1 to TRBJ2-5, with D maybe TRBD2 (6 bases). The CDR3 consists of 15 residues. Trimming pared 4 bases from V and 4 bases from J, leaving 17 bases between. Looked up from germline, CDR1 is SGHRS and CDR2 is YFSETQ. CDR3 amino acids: CASSDPQGGPETQYF. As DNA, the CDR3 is TGCGCCAGCAGCGATCCTCAGGGAGGTCCAGAGACCCAGTACTTC.

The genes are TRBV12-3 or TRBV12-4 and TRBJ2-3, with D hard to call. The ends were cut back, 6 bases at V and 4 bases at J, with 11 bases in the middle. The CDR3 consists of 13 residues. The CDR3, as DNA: TGTGCCAGCAGCCCCAGAGCAGCAGATACGCAGTATTTT. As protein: CASSPRAADTQYF.

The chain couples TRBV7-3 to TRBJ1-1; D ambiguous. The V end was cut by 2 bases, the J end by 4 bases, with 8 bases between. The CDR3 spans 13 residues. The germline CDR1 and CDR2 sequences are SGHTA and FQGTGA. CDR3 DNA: TGTGCCAGCAGCTTACTGGGGAGCACTGAAGCTTTCTTT. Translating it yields CASSLLGSTEAFF. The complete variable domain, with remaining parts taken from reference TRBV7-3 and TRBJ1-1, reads GAGVSQTPSNKVTEKGKYVELRCDPISGHTALYWYRQSLGQGPEFLIYFQGTGAADDSGLPNDRFFAVRPEGSVSTLKIQRTERGDSAVYLCASSLLGSTEAFFGQGTRLTVV.

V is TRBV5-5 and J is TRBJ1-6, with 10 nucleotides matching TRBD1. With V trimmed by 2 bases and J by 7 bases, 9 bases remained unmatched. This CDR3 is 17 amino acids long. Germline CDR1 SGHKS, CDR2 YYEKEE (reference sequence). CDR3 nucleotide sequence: TGTGCCAGCAGCTTCAACCCGGGACAGGGGATAAATTCACCCCTCCACTTT. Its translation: CASSFNPGQGINSPLHF.

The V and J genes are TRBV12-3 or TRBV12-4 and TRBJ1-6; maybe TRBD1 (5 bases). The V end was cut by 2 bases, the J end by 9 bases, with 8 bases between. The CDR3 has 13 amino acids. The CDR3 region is CASSLKGRSPLHF. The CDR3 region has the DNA TGTGCCAGCAGTTTAAAGGGGCGTTCACCCCTCCACTTT.

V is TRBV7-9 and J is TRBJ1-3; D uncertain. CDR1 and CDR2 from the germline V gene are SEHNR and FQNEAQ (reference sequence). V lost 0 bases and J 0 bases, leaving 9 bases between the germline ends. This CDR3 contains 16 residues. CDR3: CASSLAVRGSGNTIYF. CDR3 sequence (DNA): TGTGCCAGCAGCTTAGCGGTTCGGGGCTCTGGAAACACCATATATTTT.

The CDR3 region is CASSNKGADTQYF. For the CDR3, the DNA is TGCGCCAGCAGTAACAAAGGGGCAGATACGCAGTATTTT. The chain couples TRBV10-1 to TRBJ2-3; maybe TRBD1 (5 bases). This CDR3 has 13 amino acids. With 5 bases removed from V and 4 bases from J, the gap between germline ends came to 10 bases. CDR1 is WNHNN and CDR2 is SYGVQD in the germline V gene (reference sequence).

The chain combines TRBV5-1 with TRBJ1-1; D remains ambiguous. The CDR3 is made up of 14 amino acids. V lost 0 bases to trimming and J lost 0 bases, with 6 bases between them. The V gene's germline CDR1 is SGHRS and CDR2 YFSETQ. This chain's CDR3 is CASSLELLNTEAFF. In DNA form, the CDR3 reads TGCGCCAGCAGCTTGGAGCTGCTGAACACTGAAGCTTTCTTT. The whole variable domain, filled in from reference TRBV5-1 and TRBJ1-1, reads KAGVTQTPRYLIKTRGQQVTLSCSPISGHRSVSWYQQTPGQGLQFLFEYFSETQRNKGNFPGRFSGRQFSNSRSEMNVSTLELGDSALYLCASSLELLNTEAFFGQGTRLTVV.